This T cell receptor (beta chain) was recorded in a study of T cell changes during pregnancy in multiple sclerosis (dated by TCRdb to between 2018 and 2021). Context from the whole study: The study examined how the T cell repertoire changed over the course of pregnancy in women with multiple sclerosis.

The CDR3 covers 11 residues, taking in both the cysteine and the phenylalanine. Just CDR3 DNA is preserved here, 33 bases in frame from base 1. V was cut back by 3 bases and J by 8 bases, leaving a gap of 5 bases between them. CDR1 LNHNV and CDR2 YYDKDF are derived from the germline V gene (reference sequence). The method behind the library was the immunoSEQ multiplex PCR assay. In its TCRdb copy, this immuneACCESS table keeps in-frame sequences only and misses some clones. Where compared with another copy, unresolved V genes explain less than half of these, and the others have no known cause. This sample has tens of thousands of clones in its table, and over 75% of those were observed once. Around 0.64% of the sample goes to the ten largest clones. Remarks on this clone: Its antigen target is currently unknown. No base qualities exist here, and no much larger clone lies one base off it.

The chain joins TRBV15 to TRBJ2-1; the D segment cannot be called with confidence. Material: CD4+ T cells from peripheral blood mononuclear cells, obtained before pregnancy. The clonotype was recovered from a female donor with multiple sclerosis, enrolled in a pregnancy study. The bases read TGTGCCACCAGCAGGGAGTATGAGCAGTTCTTC. This codes for CATSREYEQFF.